These 18 T cell receptor beta chains were sequenced from one sample in a study of T cell responses to AZD1222 COVID-19 vaccine. Measured with immunoSEQ multiplex PCR; TCRdb has only the in-frame clones, and not every one. The sample has roughly 150,000 clones; roughly 94% are singletons. Source: peripheral blood, taken 28 days after the second AZD1222 dose. Receptor source: an adult who received the AZD1222 COVID-19 vaccine.

Here the CDR3 reads CASSYTGGYTF. The DNA of the CDR3 is TGTGCCAGCAGTTACACAGGGGGCTACACCTTC. This chain connects TRBV12-3 or TRBV12-4 to TRBJ1-2; TRBD1 might be the D (6 bases). The CDR3 extends over 11 amino acids. Trimming removed 4 bases from V and 8 bases from J, with 8 bases in between.

The J gene is TRBJ2-2, the V gene TRBV28, with TRBD2 matching 7 bases. Germline CDR1 MDHEN, CDR2 SYDVKM. The CDR3 runs to 15 residues. The V gene end was trimmed by 8 bases and the J gene end by 6 bases; junction bases not matched to a gene: 12. The CDR3 loop reads CASDRDYPRAGELFF. The CDR3 bases are TGTGCCAGCGACCGGGACTACCCCCGCGCCGGGGAGCTGTTTTTT.

The rearrangement links TRBV27 to TRBJ2-2; TRBD2 matches at 7 bases. The V gene end was trimmed by 0 bases and the J gene end by 2 bases; junction bases not matched to a gene: 6. The CDR3 length is 17 residues. Germline V gene lookup returns CDR1 MNHEY and CDR2 SMNVEV (reference sequence). The CDR3 is CASSLSRLAANTGELFF. For the CDR3, the DNA is TGTGCCAGCAGTTTATCCCGCCTAGCGGCCAACACCGGGGAGCTGTTTTTT.

The J gene is TRBJ1-3, the V gene TRBV5-6, with a tentative D call TRBD1 (6 bases). This CDR3 has 16 amino acids. The V end was cut by 0 bases, the J end by 0 bases, with 10 bases between. Germline V gene data show CDR1 as SGHDT and CDR2 as YYEEEE. CDR3 in DNA: TGTGCCAGCAGCTTGGCCGGGACAAACTCTGGAAACACCATATATTTT. Its translation: CASSLAGTNSGNTIYF.

The chain uses TRBV5-5 and TRBJ2-2, with a possible D match to TRBD1 (6 bases). Germline lookup yields CDR1 SGHKS and CDR2 YYEKEE (reference sequence). Deletions cut 1 base from V and 7 bases from J, with 8 bases between. This CDR3 is 13 amino acids long. DNA of the CDR3: TGTGCCAGCAGCTTGCAACAGGGCGGGGAGCTGTTTTTT. Translated, it gives CASSLQQGGELFF.

CDR3 coding DNA: TGTGCCCTATCGCCTGGGACAGGGGCCCCGAACACTGAAGCTTTCTTT. Its translation is CALSPGTGAPNTEAFF. The chain combines TRBV28 with TRBJ1-1, with 10 bases lining up with TRBD1. CDR3 length: 16 amino acids. Germline-derived CDR1 and CDR2 are MDHEN and SYDVKM. The V and J ends lost 11 bases and 1 base, in that order; junction bases with no gene match: 13.

This chain connects TRBV7-2 to TRBJ1-4; D is uncertain. This CDR3 spans 13 amino acids. V dropped 5 bases and J dropped 8 bases, with 12 bases sitting between them. Looked up from germline, CDR1 is SGHTA and CDR2 is FQGNSA. CDR3 sequence (DNA): TGTGCCAGCAGCGTGAGGGTAGGGGAAAAACTGTTTTTT. Translating it yields CASSVRVGEKLFF.

The chain recombines TRBV24-1 with TRBJ1-2, with TRBD1 identical over 10 bases. Germline trimming cut 3 bases from V and 6 bases from J; bases unmatched to any gene: 3. The germline gives CDR1 KGHDR, CDR2 SFDVKD. The CDR3 consists of 14 residues. CDR3 bases: TGTGCCACCAGTGATCGGACAGGGGGGAATGGCTACACCTTC. It specifies CATSDRTGGNGYTF.

This chain uses TRBV18 with TRBJ2-1, with D maybe TRBD2 (5 bases). The CDR3 extends over 13 amino acids. Germline CDR1 and CDR2: KGHSH and LQKENI. The germline V and J ends were trimmed by 3 bases and 3 bases, with 6 bases remaining between them. The DNA of the CDR3 is TGTGCCAGCTCACCCGGGATCTACAATGAGCAGTTCTTC. Its translation is CASSPGIYNEQFF. Drawing the rest from reference TRBV18 and TRBJ2-1, the complete variable domain is NAGVMQNPRHLVRRRGQEARLRCSPMKGHSHVYWYRQLPEEGLKFMVYLQKENIIDESGMPKERFSAEFPKEGPSILRIQQVVRGDSAAYFCASSPGIYNEQFFGPGTRLTVL.

The gene calls are TRBV5-1 and TRBJ2-1; D uncertain. V was clipped by 5 bases and J by 12 bases, with 15 bases between them. CDR1 is SGHRS and CDR2 is YFSETQ in the germline V gene. CDR3 length: 12 amino acids. The CDR3 coding sequence is TGCGCCAGCAGTCCACTTGGACCAACGCAGTTCTTC. This gives the protein CASSPLGPTQFF.

The V call is TRBV27, the J call TRBJ1-6, with TRBD1 matching 8 bases. The V segment lost 5 bases and the J segment 7 bases; nucleotides outside the gene matches: 4. The CDR3 is 14 residues long. Germline CDR1 and CDR2: MNHEY and SMNVEV (reference sequence). CDR3 protein: CASSIQGGNSPLHF. The CDR3 DNA sequence: TGTGCCAGCAGTATACAGGGGGGGAATTCACCCCTCCACTTT.

This clone was seen more than once but under ten times. The CDR3 is CASSLAGGNEKLFF. DNA of the CDR3: TGTGCCAGCAGCTTAGCAGGGGGCAACGAAAAACTGTTTTTT. This chain connects TRBV7-9 to TRBJ1-4, with 7 bases lining up with TRBD1. CDR1 SEHNR and CDR2 FQNEAQ come from the germline V gene (reference sequence). The CDR3 contains 14 residues. Trimming cost V 0 bases and J 8 bases; bases outside gene matches: 3.

The rearrangement links TRBV10-2 to TRBJ2-1; TRBD2 might be the D (5 bases). V was pared by 5 bases and J by 6 bases, with 8 bases between. The V gene's germline CDR1 is WSHSY and CDR2 SAAADI. The CDR3 runs to 12 residues. CDR3 sequence: CASSPGLNEQFF. As DNA, the CDR3 is TGCGCCAGCAGTCCTGGACTCAATGAGCAGTTCTTC.

The gene calls are TRBV6-1 and TRBJ2-1, with D tentatively TRBD2 (6 bases). CDR1 and CDR2 from the germline V gene are MNHNS and SASEGT. CDR3 size: 17 residues. With 1 base removed from V and 4 bases from J, the gap between germline ends came to 17 bases. CDR3: CASSEVGLANYYNEQFF. In DNA, the CDR3 is TGTGCCAGCAGTGAAGTTGGGCTAGCGAATTATTACAATGAGCAGTTCTTC.

The chain has TRBV6-1 and TRBJ2-7; tentatively, D is TRBD2 (6 bases). Germline lookup yields CDR1 MNHNS and CDR2 SASEGT. The ends were cut back, 2 bases at V and 1 base at J, with 12 bases in the middle. The CDR3 has 15 amino acids. The DNA for the CDR3 is TGTGCCAGCAGTGAAAACGGGAGATTGTCCTACGAGCAGTACTTC. This codes for CASSENGRLSYEQYF.

This clone was counted a single time. The chain carries TRBV28 and TRBJ1-2; D is undetermined. This CDR3 region has 12 residues. Per the germline V gene, CDR1 is MDHEN and CDR2 is SYDVKM. Trimming removed 4 bases from V and 8 bases from J, with 11 bases in between. The CDR3, as DNA: TGTGCCAGCAGTTCCCCCCCTCGGGGCTACACCTTC. Translated, it gives CASSSPPRGYTF.

The rearrangement joins TRBV6-5 to TRBJ1-2; no clear D gene. The CDR3 is 13 residues long. With 5 bases removed from V and 2 bases from J, the gap between germline ends came to 9 bases. CDR1 and CDR2 from the germline V gene are MNHEY and SVGAGI. The CDR3: CASSLRRNYGYTF. As DNA, the CDR3 is TGTGCCAGCAGTCTCCGGAGAAACTATGGCTACACCTTC.

The chain uses TRBV10-1 and TRBJ1-1, with D possibly matching TRBD1 (6 bases). The V end lost 5 bases, the J end lost 0 bases, and 10 bases lay between the germline ends. CDR3 size: 14 residues. Per the germline V gene, CDR1 is WNHNN and CDR2 is SYGVQD (reference sequence). The CDR3 DNA reads as TGCGCCAGCAGTCGGGACACCATGAACACTGAAGCTTTCTTT. Protein sequence: CASSRDTMNTEAFF.